These 8 T cell receptor beta chains were sequenced from one sample in a study of identical twins. TCRdb itself ran the 5' RACE reads through MiXCR, one entry per CDR3 protein. Among 520,000 or so distinct CDR3 sequences, around 20% were seen once, and the ten largest hold around 1%. These same data were also listed under a study on T cells expressing NK-cell markers.

The sequencing input was CD4+ T cells sorted from blood. These receptors came from a woman aged 18-29 years in good health.

The rearrangement links TRBV19 to TRBJ2-7, with 10 bases fitting TRBD1. The CDR3 has 14 residues. Germline CDR1 LNHDA, CDR2 SQIVND (reference sequence). V trimming: 6 bases; J trimming: 3 bases; junction bases outside the gene matches: 5. The CDR3 loop reads CASRTGTGVYEQYF. The CDR3, as DNA: TGTGCCAGTAGAACCGGGACAGGGGTCTACGAGCAGTACTTC.

This clonotype has just a few counts. The gene calls are TRBV10-3 and TRBJ1-2, with D perhaps TRBD1 (5 bases). V lost 4 bases, J lost 8 bases, and 14 bases lay in between. This CDR3 has 13 amino acids. In germline, CDR1 is ENHRY, CDR2 SYGVKD. CDR3 DNA sequence: TGTGCCATCAGTGGGGGCCAGGGAGGCGGCTACACCTTC. It translates to CAISGGQGGGYTF.

In its sample, this clonotype was seen a few times. The chain is built from TRBV28 and TRBJ1-1; a possible D gene is TRBD1 (6 bases). The germline V and J ends were trimmed by 2 bases and 0 bases, with 16 bases remaining between them. CDR1 MDHEN and CDR2 SYDVKM come from the germline V gene. The CDR3 has 17 residues. The CDR3 is CASSLVGADRLNTEAFF. The CDR3 nucleotides read TGTGCCAGCAGTTTAGTCGGCGCAGACAGGCTGAACACTGAAGCTTTCTTT.

V and J are TRBV24-1 and TRBJ2-5; TRBD1 aligns across 10 bases. Germline V gene lookup returns CDR1 KGHDR and CDR2 SFDVKD. After removal of 2 bases from V and 5 bases from J, the junction contained 4 bases not matched to a gene. This CDR3 comprises 15 residues. In DNA form, the CDR3 reads TGTGCCACCAGTGATTGGACAGGGGGAATTGAGACCCAGTACTTC. This gives the protein CATSDWTGGIETQYF.

This clonotype has just one count. The rearrangement uses TRBV7-9 and TRBJ2-1; D perhaps matches TRBD2 (6 bases). Deletions cut 5 bases from V and 4 bases from J, with 15 bases between. This CDR3 region has 15 residues. Germline V gene sequence: CDR1 SEHNR, CDR2 FQNEAQ (reference sequence). The CDR3 reads CASSRGSGKYNEQFF. CDR3 nucleotide sequence: TGTGCCAGCAGCCGGGGTAGCGGAAAGTACAATGAGCAGTTCTTC.

CDR3 loop: CASSGWGGRQETQYF. In DNA form, the CDR3 reads TGTGCCAGCAGCGGCTGGGGGGGCCGACAAGAGACCCAGTACTTC. The genes are TRBV7-9 and TRBJ2-5, with D possibly matching TRBD2 (7 bases). The CDR3 covers 15 residues. The ends were cut back, 5 bases at V and 2 bases at J, with 15 bases in the middle. Germline values: CDR1 SEHNR, CDR2 FQNEAQ (reference sequence).

The chain combines TRBV20-1 with TRBJ2-7; D may be TRBD1 (5 bases). From germline, CDR1 is DFQATT and CDR2 SNEGSKA (reference sequence). This CDR3 is built from 12 residues. The V end lost 3 bases, the J end lost 5 bases, and 11 bases lay between the germline ends. The CDR3 coding sequence is TGCAGTGCTAGGAGGACAATTGACGAGCAGTACTTC. As protein: CSARRTIDEQYF.

The V call is TRBV5-1, the J call TRBJ2-7; D gene ambiguous. V gave up 4 bases and J gave up 3 bases, with 14 bases separating them. Germline-derived CDR1 and CDR2 are SGHRS and YFSETQ. This CDR3 has 14 amino acids. DNA of the CDR3: TGCGCCAGCAGCGTGACCCCGGCCCTCTACGAGCAGTACTTC. Translation gives CASSVTPALYEQYF.